Below, 5 T cell receptor beta chains from the same sample are listed, as sequenced in a study of OX40 agonist ivuxolimab in advanced cancers. Measured with immunoSEQ multiplex PCR; TCRdb has only the in-frame clones, and not every one. The data hold 8,000 to 10,000 clones, with roughly 90% observed a single time. Sequenced material: CD4+ or CD8+ T cells sorted from blood, taken in a trial of the OX40 agonist ivuxolimab. The origin of the receptors is an adult with an advanced solid tumor such as melanoma, head and neck, liver or kidney cancer.

This clone was seen a few times. This chain uses TRBV28 with TRBJ2-7, with D perhaps matching TRBD2 (6 bases). The CDR3 runs 11 residues. The germline CDR1 and CDR2 sequences are MDHEN and SYDVKM. Trimming took 2 bases from V and 7 from J, leaving 6 bases between them. Here the CDR3 DNA reads TGTGCCAGCAGTTTAGGGGGGGAGCAGTACTTC. Its translation: CASSLGGEQYF.

V is TRBV28 and J is TRBJ1-4; possibly TRBD1 for D (6 bases). Germline loops: CDR1 MDHEN, CDR2 SYDVKM. This CDR3 is built from 16 residues. Between the trimmed V and J ends, which lost 3 bases and 3 bases, there was a span of 14 bases. The chain's CDR3 is CASSLPGVRANEKLFF. DNA for the CDR3: TGTGCCAGCAGTTTGCCAGGGGTAAGGGCTAATGAAAAACTGTTTTTT.

The V and J genes are TRBV6-6 and TRBJ2-7; D call uncertain. This CDR3 region has 13 residues. The V end lost 0 bases, the J end lost 2 bases, and 5 bases lay between the germline ends. Germline CDR1 and CDR2: MNHNY and SVGAGI (reference sequence). CDR3 amino acids: CASSYSNTYEQYF. DNA for the CDR3: TGTGCCAGCAGTTACTCGAACACCTACGAGCAGTACTTC.

The V and J genes are TRBV28 and TRBJ2-2, with a tentative D call TRBD2 (5 bases). V was clipped by 10 bases and J by 0 bases, with 9 bases between them. The germline V gene encodes CDR1 MDHEN and CDR2 SYDVKM. The CDR3 covers 13 residues. DNA of the CDR3: TGTGCCACCCTGGGAGCGAACACCGGGGAGCTGTTTTTT. Its translation: CATLGANTGELFF.

The rearrangement links TRBV5-4 to TRBJ2-2; D gene ambiguous. CDR3 length: 12 residues. Trimming removed 4 bases from V and 2 bases from J, with 3 bases in between. CDR1 SGHNT and CDR2 YYREEE come from the germline V gene (reference sequence). The CDR3 here is CASSHNTGELFF. The CDR3 region has the DNA TGTGCCAGCAGCCATAACACCGGGGAGCTGTTTTTT.